The 4 T cell receptor beta chains below were found in one sample sequenced in a study of memory CD4+ T cells and cytomegalovirus serostatus. Repertoires were generated with immunoSEQ multiplex PCR, while TCRdb's copy carries only in-frame clones and drops some. The sample lists over 65,000 clones; about 73% were seen once. The sort gate was single viable CD3+CD4+CD8-CD45RO+ cells for memory CD4+ T cells. The sequencing sample was made of memory CD4+ T cells from blood. Receptor source: an adult in good health and CMV-seropositive.

The rearrangement links TRBV19 to TRBJ2-4; the match to TRBD2 covers 7 bases. Germline V lookup: CDR1 LNHDA, CDR2 SQIVND (reference sequence). V gave up 5 bases and J gave up 2 bases; unmatched junction bases: 9. This CDR3 is 16 amino acids long. The CDR3 protein is CASSPAPGGTKNIQYF. CDR3 coding DNA: TGTGCCAGTAGTCCCGCCCCGGGGGGTACCAAAAACATTCAGTACTTC.

This clone was found a few times. This chain uses TRBV5-6 with TRBJ1-6, with D unresolved. V dropped 1 base and J dropped 10 bases, with 6 bases sitting between them. Germline CDR1 is SGHDT and CDR2 is YYEEEE. The CDR3 spans 12 residues. The CDR3 here is CASSLSSSPLHF. As DNA, the CDR3 is TGTGCCAGCAGCTTGTCAAGCTCACCCCTCCACTTT.

The chain combines TRBV6-5 with TRBJ1-5; no clear D. The CDR3 runs to 13 residues. V was cut by 2 bases and J by 0 bases, with 2 bases left in between. Germline values: CDR1 MNHEY, CDR2 SVGAGI. The CDR3 coding sequence is TGTGCCAGCAGTTACGATAGCAATCAGCCCCAGCATTTT. Translation: CASSYDSNQPQHF.

This clone has more than one count but fewer than ten. The gene calls are TRBV27 and TRBJ2-3, with D perhaps TRBD2 (5 bases). CDR1 and CDR2 from the germline V gene are MNHEY and SMNVEV (reference sequence). V was cut by 7 bases and J by 0 bases, with 8 bases left in between. The CDR3 has 13 amino acids. This CDR3 is CASKTSSTDTQYF. CDR3 nucleotides: TGTGCCAGCAAAACTAGTAGCACAGATACGCAGTATTTT.